This T cell receptor (beta chain) was captured by sequencing in a study of blood T cell repertoires in COVID-19. The germline V and J ends were trimmed by 1 base and 0 bases, with 12 bases remaining between them. Germline V lookup: CDR1 SGHRS, CDR2 YFSETQ. The CDR3 consists of 16 residues. Profiling relied on immunoSEQ multiplex PCR, and the TCRdb table lists in-frame clones only, not all of them. The table shows about 82,000 clones, with about 82% occurring only once. This receptor was obtained from an elderly man with active or convalescent COVID-19. The rearrangement joins TRBV5-1 to TRBJ2-3, with D unclear. The sample consisted of peripheral blood. Here the CDR3 DNA reads TGCGCCAGCAGCTTGAGCACAGCCCGAAGCACAGATACGCAGTATTTT. It yields the protein CASSLSTARSTDTQYF.